The entry that follows covers one T cell receptor (beta chain) sequence. The germline CDR1 and CDR2 sequences are MDHEN and SYDVKM. The CDR3 has 17 residues. V lost 5 bases and J lost 3; bases outside the gene matches: 13. Samples had at least 7 million PBMCs isolated from them. These data come from a study of blood T cells in healthy people across ages. Using a J-beta primer mix together with a sample-barcoded 5' primer, a second PCR was run for about 6 to 12 cycles. From the 5' RACE reads, TCRdb called clonotypes with MiXCR, one entry per CDR3 protein. The profile shows some 1.6 million distinct CDR3 sequences, approximately 32% of them singletons.

Material for sequencing was blood. This TCR was recovered from a woman aged 25-40 years in good health. The chain recombines TRBV28 with TRBJ2-7; TRBD2 aligns across 10 bases. CDR3 coding DNA: TGTGCCAGCAGTCTTAGGACTAGCGGAACCCGAGGCTACGAGCAGTACTTC. It encodes CASSLRTSGTRGYEQYF.